One and the same sample provided the 14 T cell receptor beta chains below, sequenced in a study of T cells after posttransplantation cyclophosphamide. Assay: immunoSEQ multiplex PCR; the TCRdb copy retains only in-frame clones and omits some. The sample counts about 2,800 clones, none seen once; the ten largest own 15% to 20%. Cyclophosphamide on days +3 and +4 followed busulfan-fludarabine conditioning and a marrow graft. The material sequenced was PBMCs, taken 30 days after allogeneic stem cell transplant with posttransplant cyclophosphamide. These receptors were collected from a female patient over 55 who received an allogeneic stem cell transplant from an unrelated donor, was CMV-positive, and had acute GVHD only. Some T cells may have come from the graft donor.

In its sample, this clone was seen many times. The gene calls are TRBV25-1 and TRBJ2-1; TRBD1 matches at 8 bases. The germline V gene has CDR1 MGHDK and CDR2 SYGVNS. Trimming took 5 bases from V and 7 from J; bases not matched to a gene: 7. This CDR3 is built from 14 residues. The CDR3 here is CASSLRTGTNEQFF. CDR3 in DNA: TGTGCCAGCAGTCTCAGGACAGGGACTAATGAGCAGTTCTTC. The full variable domain, in which reference TRBV25-1 and TRBJ2-1 provide the parts outside the CDR3, is EADIYQTPRYLVIGTGKKITLECSQTMGHDKMYWYQQDPGMELHLIHYSYGVNSTEKGDLSSESTVSRIRTEHFPLTLESARPSHTSQYLCASSLRTGTNEQFFGPGTRLTVL.

This clone was recorded many times. This rearrangement joins TRBV7-9 to TRBJ2-3; D is possibly TRBD1 or TRBD2 (5 bases each). Germline lookup yields CDR1 SEHNR and CDR2 FQNEAQ (reference sequence). The CDR3 has 16 amino acids. Trimming left V 6 bases short and J 2 bases short, with 18 bases between. In nucleotides, the CDR3 is TGTGCCAGCAGGCCAGACAGAGGGCCAAACACAGATACGCAGTATTTT. Amino acid sequence: CASRPDRGPNTDTQYF.

Many counts were recorded for this clone. V and J are TRBV7-9 and TRBJ2-7, with 9 positions matching TRBD1. The CDR3 contains 14 residues. Losses at the gene ends were 5 bases for V and 2 bases for J; bases not matched to a gene: 4. Germline loops: CDR1 SEHNR, CDR2 FQNEAQ (reference sequence). CDR3 nucleotide sequence: TGTGCCAGCAGCCCCGGGACAGGGACCTACGAGCAGTACTTC. Translated, it gives CASSPGTGTYEQYF.

This clone has at least ten counts. The V gene is TRBV27, the J gene TRBJ2-5; a possible D gene is TRBD2 (5 bases). V lost 8 bases and J lost 9, with 22 bases in between. Germline CDR1 reads MNHEY; CDR2 reads SMNVEV (reference sequence). The CDR3 extends over 14 amino acids. The CDR3 sequence is CASGGLGIPGPQYF. The CDR3 nucleotides read TGTGCCAGCGGAGGCTTGGGTATTCCTGGGCCCCAGTACTTC.

In this sample, this clone turned up many times. The CDR3 region has the DNA TGTGCCAGCAGCCAAGATTATGGGGGGTTGCACACAGATACGCAGTATTTT. It specifies CASSQDYGGLHTDTQYF. V usage is TRBV14 and J usage is TRBJ2-3; a weak D match, TRBD2 (6 bases). The CDR3 extends over 17 amino acids. CDR1 and CDR2 (germline): SGHDN, FVKESK. The V end lost 0 bases, the J end lost 2 bases, and 15 bases lay between the germline ends.

This clone was detected many times. This chain joins TRBV5-1 and TRBJ2-7; no definite D call. Trimming removed 0 bases at V and 3 bases at J, with 7 bases between. The CDR3 totals 13 residues. Germline lookup yields CDR1 SGHRS and CDR2 YFSETQ. CDR3 residues: CASSLAPVYEQYF. For the CDR3, the DNA is TGCGCCAGCAGCTTGGCGCCAGTCTACGAGCAGTACTTC.

In its sample, this clone was seen many times. V usage is TRBV2 and J usage is TRBJ2-3; 8 bases map to TRBD2. This CDR3 has 17 amino acids. Germline lookup yields CDR1 SNHLY and CDR2 FYNNEI. V shed 2 bases, J shed 0 bases, and the junction held 7 bases outside the gene matches. The CDR3 DNA reads as TGTGCCAGCAGTGAATGGGAACTAGCGGCTAGCACAGATACGCAGTATTTT. As protein: CASSEWELAASTDTQYF. The whole variable domain, filled in from reference TRBV2 and TRBJ2-3, reads EPEVTQTPSHQVTQMGQEVILRCVPISNHLYFYWYRQILGQKVEFLVSFYNNEISEKSEIFDDQFSVERPDGSNFTLKIRSTKLEDSAMYFCASSEWELAASTDTQYFGPGTRLTVL.

This clone was detected many times. J is TRBJ2-3 and V is TRBV5-1; 11 bases are a match to TRBD2. V dropped 4 bases and J dropped 0; count of bases not matched to a gene: 16. Germline CDR1 and CDR2: SGHRS and YFSETQ. The CDR3 is made up of 20 amino acids. CDR3 nucleotides: TGCGCCAGCAGCCAACAAAGACTAGCGGGACTTCTCTTGAGCACAGATACGCAGTATTTT. This sequence encodes CASSQQRLAGLLLSTDTQYF.

This clone was recorded at least ten times. V is TRBV5-4 and J is TRBJ2-7; no clear D. CDR1 and CDR2 (germline): SGHNT, YYREEE (reference sequence). CDR3 size: 14 residues. V lost 2 bases, J lost 0 bases, and 9 bases lay in between. The CDR3 protein is CASSFYGSSYEQYF. The CDR3, as DNA: TGTGCCAGCAGCTTTTATGGTAGCTCCTACGAGCAGTACTTC.

The chain combines TRBV6-6 with TRBJ2-1; TRBD2 agrees at 8 bases. Germline V lookup: CDR1 MNHNY, CDR2 SVGAGI (reference sequence). The trim removed 5 bases at V and 1 base at J, leaving 4 bases unmatched. CDR3 length: 15 amino acids. The CDR3 sequence: CASSRGGPSYNEQFF. The CDR3 bases are TGTGCCAGCAGTCGCGGGGGGCCGTCCTACAATGAGCAGTTCTTC.

By sample share, this clone is medium-sized. CDR3: CASSPDAENYQPQHF. The CDR3 region has the DNA TGTGCCAGCTCACCTGATGCGGAAAATTATCAGCCCCAGCATTTT. This chain joins TRBV18 and TRBJ1-5; the D is unclear. This CDR3 spans 15 amino acids. V dropped 3 bases and J dropped 5 bases, with 14 bases sitting between them. CDR1 and CDR2 from the germline V gene are KGHSH and LQKENI. Drawing the rest from reference TRBV18 and TRBJ1-5, the complete variable domain is NAGVMQNPRHLVRRRGQEARLRCSPMKGHSHVYWYRQLPEEGLKFMVYLQKENIIDESGMPKERFSAEFPKEGPSILRIQQVVRGDSAAYFCASSPDAENYQPQHFGDGTRLSIL.

There are many counts of this clone. This chain connects TRBV6-6 to TRBJ2-7; TRBD1 matches at 10 bases. The germline V gene has CDR1 MNHNY and CDR2 SVGAGI (reference sequence). The junction had 6 bases not matched to a gene; V was cut back by 2 bases and J by 5 bases. The CDR3 has 15 amino acids. Here the CDR3 reads CASSYRDRGFHEQYF. CDR3 in DNA: TGTGCCAGCAGTTACCGGGACAGGGGTTTCCACGAGCAGTACTTC.

This clone is medium-sized within its sample. V usage is TRBV2 and J usage is TRBJ2-1; no firm D call. Germline lookup yields CDR1 SNHLY and CDR2 FYNNEI. The CDR3 totals 15 residues. Trimming shortened V by 3 bases and J by 0 bases, and 9 bases separated the two germline ends. CDR3 sequence reads: CASSDDTSSYNEQFF. The DNA of the CDR3 is TGTGCCAGCAGTGACGATACCAGCTCCTACAATGAGCAGTTCTTC.

At least ten counts were recorded for this clone. This chain links TRBV5-4 with TRBJ1-2; tentative D call: TRBD1 (5 bases). This CDR3 region has 15 residues. CDR1 and CDR2 from the germline V gene are SGHNT and YYREEE (reference sequence). Trimming stripped 1 base from V and 4 bases from J, with 14 bases between. CDR3 coding DNA: TGTGCCAGCAGCTTGCGGGGGGTTTGGGTCTATGGCTACACCTTC. This encodes CASSLRGVWVYGYTF.